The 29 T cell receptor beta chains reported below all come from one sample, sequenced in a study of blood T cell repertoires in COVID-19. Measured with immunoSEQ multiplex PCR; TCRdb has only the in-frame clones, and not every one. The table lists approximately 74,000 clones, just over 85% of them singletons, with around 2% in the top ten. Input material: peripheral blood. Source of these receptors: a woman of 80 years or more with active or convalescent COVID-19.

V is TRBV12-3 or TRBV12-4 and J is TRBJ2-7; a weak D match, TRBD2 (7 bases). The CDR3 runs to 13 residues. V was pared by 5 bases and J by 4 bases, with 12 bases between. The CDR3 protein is CASSPQGLYEQYF. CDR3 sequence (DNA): TGTGCCAGCAGTCCACAGGGACTATACGAGCAGTACTTC.

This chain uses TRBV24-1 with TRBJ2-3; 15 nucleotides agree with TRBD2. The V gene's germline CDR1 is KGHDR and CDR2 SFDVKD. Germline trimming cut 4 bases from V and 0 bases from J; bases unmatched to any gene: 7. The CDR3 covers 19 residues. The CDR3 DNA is TGTGCCACCAGTGAATCCGGGGGACTAGCGGGGGGAAGCACAGATACGCAGTATTTT. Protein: CATSESGGLAGGSTDTQYF.

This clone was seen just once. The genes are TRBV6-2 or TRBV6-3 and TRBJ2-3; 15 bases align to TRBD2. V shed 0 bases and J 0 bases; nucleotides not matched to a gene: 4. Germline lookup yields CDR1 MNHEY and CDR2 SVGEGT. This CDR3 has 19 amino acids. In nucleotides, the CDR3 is TGTGCCAGCAGTTACTCCCCGGGACTAGCGGGAGGAAGCACAGATACGCAGTATTTT. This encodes CASSYSPGLAGGSTDTQYF.

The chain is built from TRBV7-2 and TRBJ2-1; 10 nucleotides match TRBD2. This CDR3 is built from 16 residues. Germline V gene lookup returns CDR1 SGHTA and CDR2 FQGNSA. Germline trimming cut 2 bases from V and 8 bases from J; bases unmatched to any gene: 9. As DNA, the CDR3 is TGTGCCAGCAGCTTACAGTTGGGACTAGCGATGTATGAGCAGTTCTTC. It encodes CASSLQLGLAMYEQFF.

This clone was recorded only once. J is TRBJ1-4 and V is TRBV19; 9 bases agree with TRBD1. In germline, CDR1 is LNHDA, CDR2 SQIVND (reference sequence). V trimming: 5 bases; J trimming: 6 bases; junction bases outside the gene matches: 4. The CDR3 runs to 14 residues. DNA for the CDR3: TGTGCCAGTAGTCAGCGGGACAGGGATGAAAAACTGTTTTTT. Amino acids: CASSQRDRDEKLFF. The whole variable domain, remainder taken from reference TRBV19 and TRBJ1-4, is DGGITQSPKYLFRKEGQNVTLSCEQNLNHDAMYWYRQDPGQGLRLIYYSQIVNDFQKGDIAEGYSVSREKKESFPLTVTSAQKNPTAFYLCASSQRDRDEKLFFGSGTQLSVL.

As DNA, the CDR3 is TGTGCCAGCAGTGAAAAAATATGGGGCGGCGGCAGAGTCCGGAATGAGCAGTTCTTC. It translates to CASSEKIWGGGRVRNEQFF. The V call is TRBV6-1, the J call TRBJ2-1; maybe TRBD1 (5 bases). CDR1 and CDR2 from the germline V gene are MNHNS and SASEGT. Between the trimmed V and J ends, which lost 2 bases and 7 bases, there was a span of 27 bases. The CDR3 runs to 19 residues.

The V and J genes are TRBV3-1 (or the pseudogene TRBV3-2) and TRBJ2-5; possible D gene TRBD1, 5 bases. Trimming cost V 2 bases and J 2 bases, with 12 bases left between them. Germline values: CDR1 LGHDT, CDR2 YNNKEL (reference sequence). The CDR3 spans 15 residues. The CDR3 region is CASSQSTVIQETQYF. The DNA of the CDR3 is TGTGCCAGCAGCCAATCGACAGTGATACAAGAGACCCAGTACTTC.

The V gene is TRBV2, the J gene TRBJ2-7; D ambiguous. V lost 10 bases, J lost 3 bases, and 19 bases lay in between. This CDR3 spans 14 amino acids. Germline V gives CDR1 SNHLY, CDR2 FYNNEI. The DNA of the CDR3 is TGTGCCACCTCTTTAGGCGGTCTCTTCTACGAGCAGTACTTC. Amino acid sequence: CATSLGGLFYEQYF.

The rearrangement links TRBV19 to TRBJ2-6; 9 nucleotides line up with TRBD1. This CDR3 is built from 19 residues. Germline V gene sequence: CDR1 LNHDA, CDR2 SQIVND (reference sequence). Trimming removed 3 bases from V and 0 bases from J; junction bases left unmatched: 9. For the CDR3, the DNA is TGTGCCAGTAGTATCCTGGAAACAGGGGGCGTCTCTGGGGCCAACGTCCTGACTTTC. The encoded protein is CASSILETGGVSGANVLTF.

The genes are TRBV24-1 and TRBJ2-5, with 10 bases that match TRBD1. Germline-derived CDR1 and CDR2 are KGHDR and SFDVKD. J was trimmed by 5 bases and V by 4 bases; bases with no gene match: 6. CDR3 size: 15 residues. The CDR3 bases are TGTGCCACCAGTGACCCCGACAGGGGGCGGGAGACCCAGTACTTC. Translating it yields CATSDPDRGRETQYF.

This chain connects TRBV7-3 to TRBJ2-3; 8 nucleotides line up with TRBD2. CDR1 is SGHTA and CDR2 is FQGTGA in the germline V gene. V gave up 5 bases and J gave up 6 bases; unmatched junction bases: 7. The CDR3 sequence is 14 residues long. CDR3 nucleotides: TGTGCCAGCAGCAAAACTAGCGGTTCGGATACGCAGTATTTT. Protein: CASSKTSGSDTQYF.

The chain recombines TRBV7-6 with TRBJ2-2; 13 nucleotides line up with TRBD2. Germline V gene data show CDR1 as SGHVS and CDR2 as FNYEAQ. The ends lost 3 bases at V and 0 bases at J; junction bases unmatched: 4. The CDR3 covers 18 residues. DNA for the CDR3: TGTGCCAGCAGCTTCCCGACTAGCGGGGGGCCGAACACCGGGGAGCTGTTTTTT. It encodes CASSFPTSGGPNTGELFF.

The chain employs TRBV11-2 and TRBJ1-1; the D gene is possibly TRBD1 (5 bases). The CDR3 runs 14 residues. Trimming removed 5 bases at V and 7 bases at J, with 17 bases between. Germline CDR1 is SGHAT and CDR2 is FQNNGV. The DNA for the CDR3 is TGTGCCAGCAGCCCCTGGGGGGACGGGTATGAAGCTTTCTTT. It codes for CASSPWGDGYEAFF. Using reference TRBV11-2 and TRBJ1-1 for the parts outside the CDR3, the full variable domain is EAGVAQSPRYKIIEKRQSVAFWCNPISGHATLYWYQQILGQGPKLLIQFQNNGVVDDSQLPKDRFSAERLKGVDSTLKIQPAKLEDSAVYLCASSPWGDGYEAFFGQGTRLTVV.

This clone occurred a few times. Here the CDR3 DNA reads TGTGCCAGCAGTTCGGGGACTTCCAACATTCAGTACTTC. It translates to CASSSGTSNIQYF. The chain couples TRBV6-2 or TRBV6-3 to TRBJ2-4; D might be TRBD2 (6 bases). The germline CDR1 and CDR2 sequences are MNHEY and SVGEGT. V lost 4 bases to trimming and J lost 7 bases, with 11 bases between them. This CDR3 contains 13 residues.

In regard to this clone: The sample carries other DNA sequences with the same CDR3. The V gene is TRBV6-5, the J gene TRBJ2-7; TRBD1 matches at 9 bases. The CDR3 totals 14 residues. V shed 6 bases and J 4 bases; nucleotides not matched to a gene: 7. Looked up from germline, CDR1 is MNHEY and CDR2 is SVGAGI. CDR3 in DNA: TGTGCCAGCAGCCCCGGGACAGGGAGGTACGAGCAGTACTTC. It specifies CASSPGTGRYEQYF.

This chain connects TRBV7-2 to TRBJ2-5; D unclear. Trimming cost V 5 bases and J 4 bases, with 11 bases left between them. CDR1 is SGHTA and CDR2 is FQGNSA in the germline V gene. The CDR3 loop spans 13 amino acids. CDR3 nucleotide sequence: TGTGCCAGCAGCCAAACGACGGGAGAGACCCAGTACTTC. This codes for CASSQTTGETQYF.

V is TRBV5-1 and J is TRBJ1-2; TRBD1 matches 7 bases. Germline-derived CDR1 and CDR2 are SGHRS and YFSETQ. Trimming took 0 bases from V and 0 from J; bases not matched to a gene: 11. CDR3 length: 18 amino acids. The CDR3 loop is CASSLGQGTYLANYGYTF. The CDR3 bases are TGCGCCAGCAGCTTGGGACAGGGAACTTATCTAGCTAACTATGGCTACACCTTC.

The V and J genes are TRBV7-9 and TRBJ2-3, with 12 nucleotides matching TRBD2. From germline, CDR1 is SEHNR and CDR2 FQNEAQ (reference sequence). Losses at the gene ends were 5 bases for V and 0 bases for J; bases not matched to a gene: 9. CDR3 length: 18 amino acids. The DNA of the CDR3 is TGTGCCAGCAGCCGGACTAGCGGGGATTTGGCTAGCACAGATACGCAGTATTTT. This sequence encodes CASSRTSGDLASTDTQYF.

This CDR3 reads CASSQDRARSGLYNEQFF. CDR3 DNA: TGCGCCAGCAGCCAAGATAGGGCTAGAAGCGGGCTTTACAATGAGCAGTTCTTC. V is TRBV4-1 and J is TRBJ2-1; TRBD2 might be the D (6 bases). This CDR3 has 18 amino acids. Trimming left V 0 bases short and J 4 bases short, with 19 bases between. Germline CDR1 and CDR2: MGHRA and YSYEKL.

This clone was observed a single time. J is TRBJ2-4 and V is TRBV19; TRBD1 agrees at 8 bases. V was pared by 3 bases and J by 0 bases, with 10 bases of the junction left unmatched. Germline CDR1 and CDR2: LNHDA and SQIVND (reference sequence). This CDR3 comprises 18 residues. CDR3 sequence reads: CASSMAAGGALAKNIQYF. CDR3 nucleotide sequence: TGTGCCAGTAGTATGGCGGCAGGGGGCGCGTTAGCCAAAAACATTCAGTACTTC.

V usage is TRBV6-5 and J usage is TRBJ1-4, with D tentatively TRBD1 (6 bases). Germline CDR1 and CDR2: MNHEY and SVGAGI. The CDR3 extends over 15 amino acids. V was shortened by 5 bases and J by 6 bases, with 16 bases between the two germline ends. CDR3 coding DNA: TGTGCCAGCAGTCAGACCGGACAGCCCTATGAAAAACTGTTTTTT. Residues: CASSQTGQPYEKLFF.

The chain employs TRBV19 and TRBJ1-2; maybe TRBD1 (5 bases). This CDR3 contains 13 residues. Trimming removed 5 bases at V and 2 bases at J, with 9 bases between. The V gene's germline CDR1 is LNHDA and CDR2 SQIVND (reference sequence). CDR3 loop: CASSPTGNYGYTF. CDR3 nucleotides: TGTGCCAGTAGTCCTACAGGCAACTATGGCTACACCTTC.

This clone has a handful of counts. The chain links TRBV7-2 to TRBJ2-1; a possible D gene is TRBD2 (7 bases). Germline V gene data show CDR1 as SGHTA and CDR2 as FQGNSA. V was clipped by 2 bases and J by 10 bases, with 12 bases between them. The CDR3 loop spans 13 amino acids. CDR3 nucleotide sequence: TGTGCCAGCAGCTTATACGGGGGGCAGGAGCAGTTCTTC. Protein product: CASSLYGGQEQFF.

The CDR3 reads CASSLEAGVVSEQYF. The CDR3 nucleotides read TGCGCCAGCAGCTTGGAGGCAGGGGTTGTATCCGAGCAGTACTTC. The genes are TRBV5-1 and TRBJ2-7; perhaps TRBD1 as D (6 bases). Per the germline V gene, CDR1 is SGHRS and CDR2 is YFSETQ. CDR3 length: 15 residues. Trimming took off 0 bases at V and 6 bases at J, with 16 bases between the two ends.

CDR3 sequence: CASAPPSGTQYF. In nucleotides, the CDR3 is TGTGCCAGCGCCCCCCCCTCCGGTACGCAGTATTTT. The gene calls are TRBV27 and TRBJ2-3; D gene unclear. Germline CDR1 is MNHEY and CDR2 is SMNVEV (reference sequence). This CDR3 comprises 12 residues. With 8 bases removed from V and 8 bases from J, the gap between germline ends came to 14 bases.

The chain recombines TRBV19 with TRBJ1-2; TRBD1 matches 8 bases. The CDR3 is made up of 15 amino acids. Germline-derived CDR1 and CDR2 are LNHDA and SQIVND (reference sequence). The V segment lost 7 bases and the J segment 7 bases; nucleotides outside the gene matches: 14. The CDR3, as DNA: TGTGCCAGTACCTATACTCGGACAGGGACTTCTGGCTACACCTTC. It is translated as CASTYTRTGTSGYTF.

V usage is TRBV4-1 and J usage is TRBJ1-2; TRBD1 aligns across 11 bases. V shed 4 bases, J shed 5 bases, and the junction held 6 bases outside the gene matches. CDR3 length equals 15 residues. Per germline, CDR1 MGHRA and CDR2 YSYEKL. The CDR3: CASSLRDRGVYGYTF. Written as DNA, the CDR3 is TGCGCCAGCAGCCTAAGGGACAGGGGGGTATATGGCTACACCTTC.

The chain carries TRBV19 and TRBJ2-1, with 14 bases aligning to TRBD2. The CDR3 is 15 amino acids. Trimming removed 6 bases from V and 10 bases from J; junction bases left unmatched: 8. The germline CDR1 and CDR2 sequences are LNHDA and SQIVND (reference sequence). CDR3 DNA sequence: TGTGCCAGTAGCATGACTAGCGGGGGGGCCAGGGAGCAGTTCTTC. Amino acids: CASSMTSGGAREQFF.

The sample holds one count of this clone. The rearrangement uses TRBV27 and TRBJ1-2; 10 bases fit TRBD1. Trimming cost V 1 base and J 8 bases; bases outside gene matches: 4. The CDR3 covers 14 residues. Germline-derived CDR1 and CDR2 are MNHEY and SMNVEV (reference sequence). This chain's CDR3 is CASSLYRTGGGYTF. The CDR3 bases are TGTGCCAGCAGTTTATATAGGACAGGGGGAGGCTACACCTTC.